This is a list of T cell receptor beta chains from one sample in a study of technical replicates of blood from a few donors. Only in-frame clones appear in the TCRdb table, and some are missing; sequencing was by immunoSEQ multiplex PCR. The data contain tens of thousands of clones, roughly 96% of them singletons. Material for sequencing was T cells isolated from PBMCs. These receptors all stem from a human donor in good health. CDR3s leave out the opening cysteine and the closing phenylalanine or tryptophan.

length: 13; V: TRBV10-2; J: TRBJ2-7; CDR3: ASLPPGRPTYEQY
length: 9; V: TRBV6-6; J: TRBJ1-2; CDR3: ASRQASGYT
length: 9; V: TRBV2; J: TRBJ1-5; CDR3: ASKQGGSWH
length: 11; V: TRBV30; J: TRBJ1-1; CDR3: AWSVYGFREAF
length: 12; V: TRBV7-9; J: TRBJ2-7; CDR3: ASAGHMGSYEQY
length: 11; V: TRBV2; J: TRBJ2-5; CDR3: ATNGLGEASWY
length: 12; V: TRBV5-1; J: TRBJ2-7; CDR3: ASSPAAGVYEQY
length: 15; V: TRBV5-6; J: TRBJ2-7; CDR3: ASSSMISSGWDYEQY
length: 11; V: TRBV28; J: TRBJ1-5; CDR3: ASNQGLRQPQH
length: 13; V: TRBV7-9; J: TRBJ1-3; CDR3: ASSPGSRGGNTIY
length: 13; V: TRBV5-1; J: TRBJ2-7; CDR3: ASSLGSANSYEQY
length: 11; V: TRBV7-2; J: TRBJ2-7; CDR3: ASSDSTGYEQY
length: 13; V: TRBV5-4; J: TRBJ2-1; CDR3: ASSVRDRRYNEQF
length: 15; V: TRBV11-3; J: TRBJ2-1; CDR3: ASSLRGGNSVYNEQF
length: 12; V: TRBV30; J: TRBJ2-5; CDR3: AWSGGQGLQTQY
length: 15; V: TRBV27; J: TRBJ1-2; CDR3: ASSAKGTGVLRDGYT
length: 13; V: TRBV6-6; J: TRBJ2-7; CDR3: ASSEMTGRSYEQY
length: 13; V: TRBV5-4; J: TRBJ2-2; CDR3: ASSLPGLLAGELF
length: 12; V: TRBV5-6; J: TRBJ2-7; CDR3: ASSLVAGGYEQY
length: 17; V: TRBV4-1; J: TRBJ2-7; CDR3: ASSQEVLSSGTRVYEQY
length: 13; V: TRBV6-4; J: TRBJ2-3; CDR3: ASSDRGQGTDTQY
length: 14; V: TRBV4-2; J: TRBJ2-3; CDR3: ASSQGSGGAGDTQY
length: 13; V: TRBV7-2; J: TRBJ1-5; CDR3: ASSLVPVPNQPQH
length: 15; V: TRBV14; J: TRBJ2-2; CDR3: ASSQVWGASNTGELF
length: 12; V: TRBV28; J: TRBJ2-7; CDR3: ASSLQGTSYEQY
length: 12; V: TRBV7-2; J: TRBJ2-3; CDR3: ASSLAAGMDTQY
length: 13; V: TRBV7-9; J: TRBJ2-5; CDR3: ASSLQGSFQETQY
length: 13; V: TRBV19; J: TRBJ1-4; CDR3: ASSAARITNEKLF
length: 12; V: TRBV11-2; J: TRBJ2-5; CDR3: ASSLGIRGKTQY
length: 9; V: TRBV28; J: TRBJ2-1; CDR3: ASSLTGGQF
length: 10; V: TRBV5-1; J: TRBJ2-7; CDR3: ASSMDSYEQY
length: 12; V: TRBV5-1; J: TRBJ1-2; CDR3: ASSLSFRDYGYT
length: 14; V: TRBV7-9; J: TRBJ1-2; CDR3: ASSPNFIGTVGGYT
length: 9; V: TRBV10-3; J: TRBJ2-3; CDR3: AISAGDTQY
length: 15; V: TRBV21-1; J: TRBJ1-5; CDR3: ASSNLLLRQDNQPQH
length: 12; V: TRBV11-3; J: TRBJ2-5; CDR3: ASSLTGTEETQY
length: 9; V: TRBV2; J: TRBJ2-7; CDR3: ASTGEDEQY
length: 12; V: TRBV11-2; J: TRBJ2-7; CDR3: ASSLASGGYEQY
length: 13; V: TRBV19; J: TRBJ2-6; CDR3: ASKSGASGANVLT
length: 13; V: TRBV5-1; J: TRBJ2-1; CDR3: ASSLRTSGSGEQF
length: 13; V: TRBV6-5; J: TRBJ2-7; CDR3: ASRPSLSRAYEQY
length: 15; V: TRBV5-3; J: TRBJ2-1; CDR3: ARSLVRLAGEFNEQF
length: 14; V: TRBV5-1; J: TRBJ2-3; CDR3: ASSPGRGAGTDTQY
length: 12; V: TRBV7-2; J: TRBJ1-2; CDR3: ASSLQGANYGYT
length: 14; V: TRBV5-1; J: TRBJ1-5; CDR3: ASSPGTGISNQPQH
length: 13; V: TRBV28; J: TRBJ1-4; CDR3: ASSKGTPPNQGLF
length: 13; V: TRBV6-5; J: TRBJ1-4; CDR3: ASRHSRGLGEKLF
length: 13; V: TRBV7-7; J: TRBJ2-1; CDR3: ASSPSGGTGDEQF
length: 17; V: TRBV4-1; J: TRBJ2-5; CDR3: ASSHPGLAGGPGQETQY
length: 11; V: TRBV29-1; J: TRBJ2-1; CDR3: SVESALARGQF
length: 12; V: TRBV29-1; J: TRBJ1-4; CDR3: SVVFTRDNEKLF
length: 13; V: TRBV7-6; J: TRBJ1-1; CDR3: ASSLGGGVVTEAF
length: 15; V: TRBV2; J: TRBJ1-5; CDR3: ASSSRQGPYSNQPQH
length: 12; V: TRBV5-4; J: TRBJ1-1; CDR3: ASSWDRGNTEAF
length: 10; V: TRBV19; J: TRBJ1-2; CDR3: ATEITGAGYT